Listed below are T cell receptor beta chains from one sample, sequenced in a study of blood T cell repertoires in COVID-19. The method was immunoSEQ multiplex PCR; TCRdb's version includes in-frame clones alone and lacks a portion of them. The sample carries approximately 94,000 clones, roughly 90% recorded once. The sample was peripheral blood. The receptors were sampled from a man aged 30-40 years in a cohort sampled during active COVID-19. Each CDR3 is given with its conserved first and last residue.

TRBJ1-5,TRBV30,CAWKKGLSSNQPQHF
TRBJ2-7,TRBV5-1,CASSFSGYEQYF
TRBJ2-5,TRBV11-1,CASSLGLQQETQYF
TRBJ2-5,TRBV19,CASRDSGPSQETQYF
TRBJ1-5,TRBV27,CASIWGVARNQPQHF
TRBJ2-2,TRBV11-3,CASSQLTGVTGELFF
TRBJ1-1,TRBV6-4,CASSGKDRDRQVNTEAFF
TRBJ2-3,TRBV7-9,CASRPHRGSTDTQYF
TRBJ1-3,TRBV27,CASSPYRDGNTIYF
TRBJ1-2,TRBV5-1,CASSQGLRDFAGGYTF
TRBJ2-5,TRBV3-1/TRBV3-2,CASSLLLQETQYF
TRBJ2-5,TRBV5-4,CASSFVLAGTQETQYF
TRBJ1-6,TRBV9,CASSVREANNSPLHF
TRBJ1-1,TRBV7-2,CASSLAWGVGTEAFF
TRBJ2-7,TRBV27,CASSLRRGPYEQYF
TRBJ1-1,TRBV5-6,CASSSLLDRNTEAFF
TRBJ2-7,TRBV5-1,CASSLEGREPYEQYF
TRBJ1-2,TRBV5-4,CASSSADSPDGYTF
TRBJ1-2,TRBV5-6,CASSSGQGLFPSYGYTF
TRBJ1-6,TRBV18,CASSPIEQGNNSPLHF
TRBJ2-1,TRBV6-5,CASSLGQSSYNEQFF
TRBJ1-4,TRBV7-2,CASSPGGRTNEKLFF
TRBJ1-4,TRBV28,CASSLGRSGEKLFF
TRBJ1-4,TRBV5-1,CASSPGTGNEKLFF
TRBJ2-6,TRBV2,CASSPTAGANVLTF
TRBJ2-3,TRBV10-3,CAISESVSYNLTQYF
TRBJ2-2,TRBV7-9,CASSGTSGYTGELFF
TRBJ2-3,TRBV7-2,CASSGGRDRVRDTQYF
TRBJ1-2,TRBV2,CASSGSGTTYGYTF
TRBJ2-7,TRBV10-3,CAISLSGDEQYF
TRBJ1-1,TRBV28,CASRGGWSTEAFF
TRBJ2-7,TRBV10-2,CASSGTRLAGGPFVVF
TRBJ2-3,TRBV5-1,CASSVREGTDTQYF
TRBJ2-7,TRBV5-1,CASSSPRTASSYEQYF
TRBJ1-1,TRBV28,CASRPGTTLNTEAFF
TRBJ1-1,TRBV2,CASSERTEAFF
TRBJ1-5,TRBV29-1,CSVAGTGDQPQHF
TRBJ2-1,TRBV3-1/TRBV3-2,CASSQALAGIDEQFF
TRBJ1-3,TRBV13,CASSISGGSGNTIYF
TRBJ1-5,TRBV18,CASSLTGSNQPQHF
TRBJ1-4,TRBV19,CASSPQGAVGKLFF
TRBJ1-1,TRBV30,CAWKGQGWNTEAFF
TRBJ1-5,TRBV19,CASRQGNQPQHF
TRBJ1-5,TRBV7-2,CASSLVGTGDQPQHF
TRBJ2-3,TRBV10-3,CAISDVVGESGTDTQYF
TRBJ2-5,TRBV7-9,CASSLGGWGEEKTQYF
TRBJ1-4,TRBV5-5,CASSLLQGKGRANEKLFF
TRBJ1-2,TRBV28,CASSFWGQVARIYGYTF
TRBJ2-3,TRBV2,CASSLQGIAADTQYF
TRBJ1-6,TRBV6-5,CASSYALTQGGSPLHF
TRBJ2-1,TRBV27,CASSPSTSGDEQFF
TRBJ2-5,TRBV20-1,CSASNDMGRETQYF
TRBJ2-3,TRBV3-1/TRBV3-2,CASSQDPSGLAGALATQYF
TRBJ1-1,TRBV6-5,CASSRDIYEAFF
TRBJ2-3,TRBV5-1,CASSSQRGGTDTQYF
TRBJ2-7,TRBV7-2,CASSLEVGGSYEQYF
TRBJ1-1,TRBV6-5,CASSYGQGTEAFF
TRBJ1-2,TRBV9,CASSVDGRGHGYTF
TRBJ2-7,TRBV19,CASSMRGTTGSSSYEQYF
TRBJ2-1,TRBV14,CASSPRLADEQFF